The 30 T cell receptor beta chains below all came from one sample that was sequenced in a study of OX40 agonist ivuxolimab in advanced cancers. The library was made by the immunoSEQ multiplex PCR assay. TCRdb's version of the immuneACCESS table is confined to in-frame rearrangements and falls short of the full clone set. An unresolved V gene accounts for under half of the shortfall where checked; the remainder is of unknown origin. Across this sample there are about 82,000 clones, with less than 90% seen only once. The ten biggest clones cover about 0.8% of the sample. The sample here was CD4+ or CD8+ T cells sorted from blood, taken in a trial of the OX40 agonist ivuxolimab. The receptors derive from an adult with an advanced solid tumor such as melanoma, head and neck, liver or kidney cancer.

The J gene is TRBJ1-3, the V gene TRBV5-8; D might be TRBD1 (6 bases). The CDR3 has 16 amino acids. Germline V gives CDR1 SGHTS, CDR2 YDEGEE. The V and J ends lost 4 bases and 8 bases respectively, with 22 bases between them. The CDR3 region is CASSAPSGTKAYTIYF. For the CDR3, the DNA is TGTGCCAGCAGCGCGCCCTCCGGGACAAAGGCCTACACCATATATTTT. The full variable domain, its missing parts supplied by reference TRBV5-8 and TRBJ1-3, is EAGVTQSPTHLIKTRGQQATLRCSPISGHTSVYWYQQALGLGLQFLLWYDEGEERNRGNFPPRFSGRQFPNYSSELNVNALELEDSALYLCASSAPSGTKAYTIYFGEGSWLTVV.

The chain recombines TRBV6-1 with TRBJ1-1; tentatively, D is TRBD1 (5 bases). Per germline, CDR1 MNHNS and CDR2 SASEGT. V was cut by 6 bases and J by 0 bases, with 8 bases left in between. CDR3 length: 13 amino acids. The CDR3 DNA reads TGTGCCAGCAGAGCGACAGTGAACACTGAAGCTTTCTTT. This codes for CASRATVNTEAFF.

This clone was found once. The chain couples TRBV6-1 to TRBJ2-3, with D possibly TRBD2 on 6 matching bases. The germline gives CDR1 MNHNS, CDR2 SASEGT. The CDR3 totals 14 residues. Trimming took 6 bases from V and 5 from J, leaving 15 bases between them. Written as DNA, the CDR3 is TGTGCCAGCAGAATGAGCAATAGCGGAGATACGCAGTATTTT. Protein sequence: CASRMSNSGDTQYF.

The chain is built from TRBV30 and TRBJ1-5, with 8 positions matching TRBD1. Germline assignment: CDR1 GTSNPN and CDR2 SVGIG (reference sequence). The CDR3 loop spans 17 amino acids. The ends lost 2 bases at V and 2 bases at J; junction bases unmatched: 11. The CDR3 nucleotides are TGTGCCTGGAGTAGGAGGACAGGGAATTCGGGCAATCAGCCCCAGCATTTT. Protein product: CAWSRRTGNSGNQPQHF.

This sequence joins TRBV2 and TRBJ2-7; D is possibly TRBD1 (6 bases). V was shortened by 3 bases and J by 2 bases, with 14 bases between the two germline ends. Germline CDR1 is SNHLY and CDR2 is FYNNEI. This CDR3 comprises 15 residues. CDR3 protein: CASSDIGGKTYEQYF. The CDR3 DNA reads as TGTGCCAGCAGTGATATAGGGGGAAAGACCTACGAGCAGTACTTC. Full variable domain (missing parts from reference TRBV2 and TRBJ2-7): EPEVTQTPSHQVTQMGQEVILRCVPISNHLYFYWYRQILGQKVEFLVSFYNNEISEKSEIFDDQFSVERPDGSNFTLKIRSTKLEDSAMYFCASSDIGGKTYEQYFGPGTRLTVT.

The rearrangement links TRBV19 to TRBJ1-4; 9 bases are a match to TRBD1. J gave up 8 bases and V 2 bases, and 9 bases lay outside the gene matches. The CDR3 runs 16 residues. Germline V lookup: CDR1 LNHDA, CDR2 SQIVND (reference sequence). CDR3 coding DNA: TGTGCCAGTAGTATATCGACAGGGGGAGCGGGAGAAAAACTGTTTTTT. The encoded protein is CASSISTGGAGEKLFF.

This chain joins TRBV30 and TRBJ1-2; maybe TRBD1 (6 bases). Germline V lookup: CDR1 GTSNPN, CDR2 SVGIG (reference sequence). CDR3 length: 14 amino acids. V was pared by 2 bases and J by 6 bases, with 16 bases between. CDR3 DNA sequence: TGTGCCTGGAGTTACTATGACAGGTTCCATGGCTACACCTTC. Amino acids: CAWSYYDRFHGYTF.

This chain joins TRBV25-1 and TRBJ1-2; D gene ambiguous. Trimming removed 2 bases at V and 2 bases at J, with 9 bases between. From germline, CDR1 is MGHDK and CDR2 SYGVNS. The CDR3 length is 14 residues. CDR3 amino acids: CASSEPPENYGYTF. In DNA, the CDR3 is TGTGCCAGCAGTGAACCACCAGAAAACTATGGCTACACCTTC.

The J gene is TRBJ1-2, the V gene TRBV10-3; 9 positions agree with TRBD1. The CDR3 covers 13 residues. The germline V gene has CDR1 ENHRY and CDR2 SYGVKD. J was trimmed by 8 bases and V by 6 bases; bases with no gene match: 7. DNA for the CDR3: TGTGCCATCAGACCGGGACAGGGTGGAGGCTACACCTTC. Its protein is CAIRPGQGGGYTF.

The V call is TRBV7-2, the J call TRBJ2-3; 9 bases map to TRBD2. The CDR3 totals 15 residues. V shed 3 bases, J shed 2 bases, and the junction held 3 bases outside the gene matches. The germline gives CDR1 SGHTA, CDR2 FQGNSA. The CDR3 region is CASSLLAGATDTQYF. The CDR3 DNA sequence: TGTGCCAGCAGCTTGTTAGCGGGGGCCACAGATACGCAGTATTTT.

This CDR3 reads CASSLDSNKLNSPLHF. DNA of the CDR3: TGTGCCAGCAGCCTAGACTCCAATAAACTAAATTCACCCCTCCACTTT. This chain connects TRBV5-5 to TRBJ1-6, with D hard to call. The CDR3 consists of 16 residues. V lost 4 bases, J lost 7 bases, and 18 bases lay in between. Germline lookup yields CDR1 SGHKS and CDR2 YYEKEE (reference sequence).

The chain couples TRBV7-2 to TRBJ1-5, with unresolved D. This CDR3 is built from 14 residues. Between the trimmed V and J ends, which lost 8 bases and 0 bases, there was a span of 11 bases. Germline lookup yields CDR1 SGHTA and CDR2 FQGNSA. The CDR3 loop is CASRSSYSNQPQHF. For the CDR3, the DNA is TGTGCCAGCCGCTCCTCCTATAGCAATCAGCCCCAGCATTTT.

This sequence joins TRBV11-3 and TRBJ1-6; 8 positions match TRBD1. The length of the CDR3 is 19 residues. The V gene's germline CDR1 is SGHNT and CDR2 YENEEA. V dropped 1 base and J dropped 7; count of bases not matched to a gene: 15. The CDR3 DNA sequence: TGTGCCAGCAGCTTAGTGGCTCCCCAGACAGGGGAAGGAAATTCACCCCTCCACTTT. Encoded protein: CASSLVAPQTGEGNSPLHF.

The chain uses TRBV10-3 and TRBJ2-6; 7 nucleotides agree with TRBD2. Per the germline V gene, CDR1 is ENHRY and CDR2 is SYGVKD. The CDR3 runs to 16 residues. V lost 7 bases and J lost 1; bases outside the gene matches: 7. The CDR3 protein is CAINDPGGSGANVLTF. Here the CDR3 DNA reads TGTGCCATCAATGACCCGGGGGGTTCTGGGGCCAACGTCCTGACTTTC.

The chain is built from TRBV7-2 and TRBJ1-2, with TRBD1 matching 12 bases. Trimming cost V 7 bases and J 7 bases; bases outside gene matches: 10. The V gene's germline CDR1 is SGHTA and CDR2 FQGNSA. The CDR3 contains 15 residues. The CDR3 spells CASNTGTGGFRGYTF. In nucleotides, the CDR3 is TGTGCCAGCAACACCGGGACAGGGGGCTTCCGTGGCTACACCTTC.

CDR3 sequence: CASSFQGDYGYTF. The CDR3 coding sequence is TGTGCCAGCAGCTTTCAGGGCGACTATGGCTACACCTTC. The rearrangement uses TRBV7-8 and TRBJ1-2, with D perhaps TRBD1 (5 bases). CDR1 and CDR2 (germline): SGHVS, FQNEAQ. The germline V and J ends were trimmed by 3 bases and 3 bases, with 8 bases remaining between them. This CDR3 has 13 amino acids.

The chain uses TRBV5-8 and TRBJ1-4; D uncertain. Trimming took 2 bases from V and 7 from J, leaving 9 bases between them. CDR1 and CDR2 from the germline V gene are SGHTS and YDEGEE. This CDR3 is built from 13 residues. CDR3 bases: TGTGCCAGCAGCTTTTTTTTAACTGAAAAACTGTTTTTT. Protein sequence: CASSFFLTEKLFF.

In nucleotides, the CDR3 is TGTGCCAGCAGCTTTCAGGGGGAGACTGAAGCTTTCTTT. Translating gives CASSFQGETEAFF. The rearrangement uses TRBV11-1 and TRBJ1-1; 7 bases agree with TRBD1. CDR1 and CDR2 (germline): SGHAT, FQDESV (reference sequence). The CDR3 extends over 13 amino acids. The V segment lost 3 bases and the J segment 5 bases; nucleotides outside the gene matches: 3.

J is TRBJ1-5 and V is TRBV6-1; D unresolved. Germline values: CDR1 MNHNS, CDR2 SASEGT. CDR3 length equals 16 residues. V was trimmed by 0 bases and J by 3 bases, leaving 12 bases between them. The CDR3 sequence: CASSEAGGEYNQPQHF. CDR3 coding DNA: TGTGCCAGCAGTGAAGCGGGCGGGGAATACAATCAGCCCCAGCATTTT.

On this clone itself: The identical CDR3 is also encoded by other nucleotide sequences in the sample. The gene calls are TRBV5-1 and TRBJ1-6; 8 bases are shared with TRBD1. The CDR3 consists of 14 residues. Per germline, CDR1 SGHRS and CDR2 YFSETQ. The J segment lost 10 bases and the V segment lost 0 bases, leaving 3 bases of the junction unmatched. The CDR3 DNA sequence: TGCGCCAGCAGCTTGGGACAGGGGAACTCACCCCTCCACTTT. Residues: CASSLGQGNSPLHF. Together with reference TRBV5-1 and TRBJ1-6, the CDR3 gives the full variable domain: KAGVTQTPRYLIKTRGQQVTLSCSPISGHRSVSWYQQTPGQGLQFLFEYFSETQRNKGNFPGRFSGRQFSNSRSEMNVSTLELGDSALYLCASSLGQGNSPLHFGNGTRLTVT.

The chain is built from TRBV6-5 and TRBJ1-6, with D unclear. Trimming took off 2 bases at V and 11 bases at J, with 10 bases between the two ends. The CDR3 spans 13 residues. Germline CDR1 reads MNHEY; CDR2 reads SVGAGI. In DNA, the CDR3 is TGTGCCAGCAGTTACGGACTGAGGGCACCCCTCCACTTT. This gives the protein CASSYGLRAPLHF.

The rearrangement joins TRBV6-5 to TRBJ1-4; D remains unclear. Germline V CDR1 and CDR2: MNHEY, SVGAGI. The CDR3 loop spans 16 amino acids. V was pared by 0 bases and J by 5 bases, with 13 bases between. Here the CDR3 DNA reads TGTGCCAGCAGTTACTCAGTCGGTTACCCAAATGAAAAACTGTTTTTT. This codes for CASSYSVGYPNEKLFF.

This clone ranks as medium-sized. The V and J genes are TRBV30 and TRBJ1-1; a possible D gene is TRBD1 (5 bases). This CDR3 comprises 12 residues. V lost 8 bases, J lost 6 bases, and 16 bases lay in between. The V gene's germline CDR1 is GTSNPN and CDR2 SVGIG (reference sequence). The CDR3 nucleotides are TGTGCCGGGGGACGGCTGGCGGCTGAAGCTTTCTTT. Encoded protein: CAGGRLAAEAFF.

This rearrangement joins TRBV30 to TRBJ2-2; D could derive from TRBD1 or TRBD2 (5 bases each). The V end lost 3 bases, the J end lost 5 bases, and 13 bases lay between the germline ends. The CDR3 spans 14 residues. Germline V gene sequence: CDR1 GTSNPN, CDR2 SVGIG (reference sequence). The CDR3 bases are TGTGCCTGGAGCCAAGGGTGGGGGACCGGGGAGCTGTTTTTT. This translates into CAWSQGWGTGELFF.

The sample holds a few counts of this clone. This rearrangement joins TRBV11-1 to TRBJ1-1, with 8 bases aligning to TRBD1. J was trimmed by 4 bases and V by 5 bases; bases with no gene match: 3. CDR1 and CDR2 from the germline V gene are SGHAT and FQDESV (reference sequence). CDR3 length: 13 amino acids. CDR3 nucleotides: TGTGCCAGCAGCCATGACAGGGGCACTGAAGCTTTCTTT. Its translation: CASSHDRGTEAFF.

V is TRBV7-8 and J is TRBJ1-3, with D uncertain. Germline CDR1 is SGHVS and CDR2 is FQNEAQ. Between the trimmed V and J ends, which lost 2 bases and 2 bases, there was a span of 10 bases. This CDR3 is built from 15 residues. Written as DNA, the CDR3 is TGTGCCAGCAGCTTACTAGGAGACCCTGGAAACACCATATATTTT. It is translated as CASSLLGDPGNTIYF.

This clone turned up a few times. Here the CDR3 reads CASRFGTGYGYTF. The CDR3 bases are TGTGCCAGCAGGTTCGGGACAGGTTATGGCTACACCTTC. V and J are TRBV5-6 and TRBJ1-2; 8 bases are a match to TRBD1. This CDR3 contains 13 residues. Germline trimming cut 5 bases from V and 5 bases from J; bases unmatched to any gene: 5. Germline CDR1 and CDR2: SGHDT and YYEEEE.

V usage is TRBV7-2 and J usage is TRBJ1-5; the D is unclear. Between the trimmed V and J ends, which lost 5 bases and 7 bases, there was a span of 12 bases. CDR3 size: 13 residues. The V gene's germline CDR1 is SGHTA and CDR2 FQGNSA. Written as DNA, the CDR3 is TGTGCCAGCAGCCTCCTACTGGAGCAGCCCCAGCATTTT. As protein: CASSLLLEQPQHF.

The rearrangement links TRBV27 to TRBJ1-5, with D unresolved. Germline CDR1 MNHEY, CDR2 SMNVEV (reference sequence). Trimming took 5 bases from V and 3 from J, leaving 11 bases between them. This CDR3 spans 14 amino acids. CDR3 coding DNA: TGTGCCAGCAGTCAAAGACGGACCAATCAGCCCCAGCATTTT. It translates to CASSQRRTNQPQHF.

In its sample, this clone was seen once. The chain is built from TRBV7-9 and TRBJ1-5; 7 bases fit TRBD1. This CDR3 is 14 amino acids long. Germline V gene lookup returns CDR1 SEHNR and CDR2 FQNEAQ (reference sequence). V shed 5 bases, J shed 8 bases, and the junction held 9 bases outside the gene matches. The CDR3 loop reads CASSPQGGEEPQHF. As DNA, the CDR3 is TGTGCCAGCAGCCCCCAGGGGGGCGAGGAGCCCCAGCATTTT.